These 2 T cell receptor beta chains share one sample of origin, sequenced in a study of cytomegalovirus exposure and HLA in healthy donors. This PCR relied on a set of 60 Vbeta primers and 13 Jbeta primers. Using immunoSEQ multiplex PCR, the repertoire was profiled, and TCRdb retains in-frame clones only, with some absent. Of more than 150,000 clones in the sample, 65% to 85% are singletons; the top ten hold about 1.4%. Source material: PBMCs. The receptor source for this set is a girl aged 5-17 years in good health and CMV-seropositive.

The chain recombines TRBV5-1 with TRBJ2-1; TRBD1 matches at 7 bases. CDR1 and CDR2 from the germline V gene are SGHRS and YFSETQ. This CDR3 has 12 amino acids. Losses at the gene ends were 0 bases for V and 14 bases for J; bases not matched to a gene: 5. The CDR3, as DNA: TGCGCCAGCAGCTTGGACCGGCAGGGGGAGTTCTTC. Residues: CASSLDRQGEFF.

This clone has more than one count but fewer than ten. This chain uses TRBV7-2 with TRBJ1-2; 8 positions agree with TRBD1. V was clipped by 11 bases and J by 6 bases; unmatched bases: 17. Germline-derived CDR1 and CDR2 are SGHTA and FQGNSA. The CDR3 is made up of 15 amino acids. CDR3 sequence: CACAVKDRVQNGYTF. In nucleotides, the CDR3 is TGTGCCTGTGCGGTAAAGGACAGGGTTCAAAATGGCTACACCTTC.